These T cell receptor beta chains were read from a single sample in a study of T cells in Graves' hyperthyroidism and ophthalmopathy. TCRdb itself ran the multiplex PCR reads through MiXCR, one entry per CDR3 protein. The sample contains 600,000 or so distinct CDR3 sequences, roughly 14% of which appear only once. Material: blood. The receptors derive from a woman aged 50 to 60 with Graves' ophthalmopathy. Both conserved end residues are part of each CDR3. The order of the fields is CDR3 length, clone size, V gene, J gene, D gene, CDR3 DNA, CDR3 protein. D genes are given only for firm matches. Clone size is stated in some rows and not others, as once, few, many or a class when expanded.

length: 17
size: few
V: TRBV18
J: TRBJ2-7
D: TRBD2
DNA: TGTGCCAGCTCACCCCGGGGACTAGCGGGAGGCCGGGGCGAGCAGTACTTC
CDR3: CASSPRGLAGGRGEQYF

length: 16
size: many
V: TRBV27
J: TRBJ1-2
D: -
DNA: TGTGCCAGCAGTTTATCCGTCCCGACGCACTCTGGTGGCTACACCTTC
CDR3: CASSLSVPTHSGGYTF

length: 15
size: many
V: TRBV7-9
J: TRBJ1-4
D: -
DNA: TGTGCCAGCAGCACCTCCGGGACAACTAATGAAAAACTGTTTTTT
CDR3: CASSTSGTTNEKLFF

length: 15
size: many
V: TRBV2
J: TRBJ2-5
D: -
DNA: TGTGCCAGCAGTGCTCCCCAGGGCCGGGGGGAGACCCAGTACTTC
CDR3: CASSAPQGRGETQYF

length: 17
size: many
V: TRBV5-1
J: TRBJ2-3
D: TRBD2
DNA: TGCGCCAGCAGGTGGACTAGCGGGAGGGATAGCACAGATACGCAGTATTTT
CDR3: CASRWTSGRDSTDTQYF

length: 14
size: many
V: TRBV4-1
J: TRBJ2-7
D: TRBD1
DNA: TGCGCCAGCAGCCATTCCGGGACAGATGACGAGCAGTACTTC
CDR3: CASSHSGTDDEQYF

length: 14
size: many
V: TRBV6-2/TRBV6-3
J: TRBJ1-5
D: -
DNA: TGTGCCAGCAGCCTCAGGTATAGCAATCAGCCCCAGCATTTT
CDR3: CASSLRYSNQPQHF

length: 13
size: many
V: TRBV28
J: TRBJ2-7
D: -
DNA: TGTGCCAGCACCGTAAGGGGGAAATACGAGCAGTACTTC
CDR3: CASTVRGKYEQYF

length: 16
size: many
V: TRBV3-1
J: TRBJ2-1
D: TRBD2
DNA: TGTGCCAGCAGCATCAGGACTAGCGCCTCCTACAATGAGCAGTTCTTC
CDR3: CASSIRTSASYNEQFF

length: 8
size: few
V: TRBV27
J: TRBJ1-5
D: -
DNA: TGTGCCGGGGGGGCCCAGCATTTT
CDR3: CAGGAQHF

length: 15
size: -
V: TRBV28
J: TRBJ2-5
D: -
DNA: TGTGCCAGCAGTTTGTGGGGGAAAGACCAAGAGACCCAGTACTTC
CDR3: CASSLWGKDQETQYF

length: 13
size: many
V: TRBV7-2
J: TRBJ1-1
D: -
DNA: TGTGCCAGCAGCTTAGTGTTGAACACTGAAGCTTTCTTT
CDR3: CASSLVLNTEAFF

length: 10
size: many
V: TRBV7-2
J: TRBJ2-1
D: -
DNA: TGTGCCAGCAGCTGGAATGAGCAGTTCTTC
CDR3: CASSWNEQFF

length: 16
size: -
V: TRBV4-2
J: TRBJ2-7
D: TRBD1
DNA: TGTGCCAGCAGCCAAGAAGCGACAGGGGATTTCTACGAGCAGTACTTC
CDR3: CASSQEATGDFYEQYF

length: 17
size: -
V: TRBV19
J: TRBJ2-2
D: -
DNA: TGTGCCAGTAGTTCCGCGGGACAGCTCCTGGCCACCGGGGAGCTGTTTTTT
CDR3: CASSSAGQLLATGELFF

length: 14
size: -
V: TRBV7-9
J: TRBJ1-4
D: -
DNA: TGTGCCAGCAGCCCCGGGGCCGATAATGAAAAACTGTTTTTT
CDR3: CASSPGADNEKLFF

length: 14
size: many
V: TRBV6-2/TRBV6-3
J: TRBJ1-1
D: -
DNA: TGTGCCAGCAGTTACGGGGGGCCGGACACTGAAGCTTTCTTT
CDR3: CASSYGGPDTEAFF

length: 16
size: many
V: TRBV14
J: TRBJ2-1
D: -
DNA: TGTGCCAGCAGCCTGAGCTGGGGGCCGCAATACAATGAGCAGTTCTTC
CDR3: CASSLSWGPQYNEQFF

length: 15
size: -
V: TRBV4-2
J: TRBJ1-1
D: -
DNA: TGTGCCAGCAGAGGTTTGGCAGGCTTGAACACTGAAGCTTTCTTT
CDR3: CASRGLAGLNTEAFF

length: 13
size: few
V: TRBV24-1
J: TRBJ2-1
D: -
DNA: TGTGCCACCAGTGATTTGGGGGGCTATGAGCAGTTCTTC
CDR3: CATSDLGGYEQFF

length: 15
size: many
V: TRBV12-3/TRBV12-4
J: TRBJ2-2
D: -
DNA: TGTGCCAGCCTTCTAGTCGGGACTAACACCGGGGAGCTGTTTTTT
CDR3: CASLLVGTNTGELFF

length: 15
size: -
V: TRBV4-2
J: TRBJ1-3
D: -
DNA: TGTGCCAGCAGCCAACAATCAGGGGCTGGAAACACCATATATTTT
CDR3: CASSQQSGAGNTIYF

length: 20
size: -
V: TRBV24-1
J: TRBJ2-3
D: TRBD2
DNA: TGTGCCACCAGCCCATATCCGCAGCGGGAGTCTTCTGAGAGCACAGATACGCAGTATTTT
CDR3: CATSPYPQRESSESTDTQYF

length: 13
size: many
V: TRBV12-3/TRBV12-4
J: TRBJ1-1
D: -
DNA: TGTGCCAGCAGTTCACAGCAGAACACTGAAGCTTTCTTT
CDR3: CASSSQQNTEAFF

length: 14
size: -
V: TRBV12-3/TRBV12-4
J: TRBJ1-2
D: TRBD1
DNA: TGTGCCAGCAGGAGGACAGGGAATACGTATGGCTACACCTTC
CDR3: CASRRTGNTYGYTF

length: 15
size: many
V: TRBV18
J: TRBJ1-1
D: TRBD1
DNA: TGTGCCAGCTCACCCGGACAGGGTGCGAACACTGAAGCTTTCTTT
CDR3: CASSPGQGANTEAFF

length: 14
size: -
V: TRBV3-1
J: TRBJ2-2
D: TRBD1
DNA: TGTGCCAGCAGCCCCGACAGGGTGGACGGGGAGCTGTTTTTT
CDR3: CASSPDRVDGELFF

length: 16
size: -
V: TRBV4-2
J: TRBJ2-5
D: TRBD2
DNA: TGTGCCAGCAGCCGGTCATCTTCTAGCGGGGAAAGGACCCAGTACTTC
CDR3: CASSRSSSSGERTQYF

length: 12
size: many
V: TRBV18
J: TRBJ2-5
D: -
DNA: TGTGCCAGCTCCCCCAAGAGAGAGACCCAGTACTTC
CDR3: CASSPKRETQYF

length: 15
size: many
V: TRBV18
J: TRBJ1-6
D: -
DNA: TGTGCCAGCTCACCACCAGCAGGGGTAGGTTCACCCCTCCACTTT
CDR3: CASSPPAGVGSPLHF

length: 14
size: -
V: TRBV9
J: TRBJ2-3
D: -
DNA: TGTGCCAGCAGCGTAGATCTAGTGGCAGATACGCAGTATTTT
CDR3: CASSVDLVADTQYF

length: 15
size: many
V: TRBV11-2
J: TRBJ1-2
D: TRBD1
DNA: TGTGCCAGCAGCCCAGGCTGGGGGACAGGGTTAGGCTACACCTTC
CDR3: CASSPGWGTGLGYTF

length: 15
size: -
V: TRBV7-9
J: TRBJ2-3
D: -
DNA: TGTGCCAGCAGCCCCCATTGGGCCCTGGGCAATACGCAGTATTTT
CDR3: CASSPHWALGNTQYF

length: 16
size: -
V: TRBV6-1
J: TRBJ2-7
D: -
DNA: TGTGCCAGCAGTTTACTACCTTCGATCAGCTCCTACGAGCAGTACTTC
CDR3: CASSLLPSISSYEQYF

length: 13
size: many
V: TRBV6-2/TRBV6-3
J: TRBJ2-1
D: TRBD1
DNA: TGTGCCAGCAGTAACCCAGGGGGCGGTGAGCAGTTCTTC
CDR3: CASSNPGGGEQFF

length: 15
size: once
V: TRBV7-2
J: TRBJ2-7
D: TRBD1
DNA: TGTGCCAGCAGCTTAGGACCGGACAGGGGGCGTGAGCAGTACTTC
CDR3: CASSLGPDRGREQYF

length: 15
size: few
V: TRBV5-1
J: TRBJ2-1
D: TRBD1
DNA: TGCGCCAGCAGCTCCGGGACAGTGGGATACAATGAGCAGTTCTTC
CDR3: CASSSGTVGYNEQFF

length: 15
size: many
V: TRBV2
J: TRBJ2-2
D: TRBD2
DNA: TGTGCCAGCAGTAAAAGCGGGACGAACACCGGGGAGCTGTTTTTT
CDR3: CASSKSGTNTGELFF

length: 15
size: many
V: TRBV7-2
J: TRBJ2-7
D: TRBD2
DNA: TGTGCCAGCAGCTTTGTGGGAGGGTCCCTCTACGAGCAGTACTTC
CDR3: CASSFVGGSLYEQYF

length: 17
size: many
V: TRBV6-1
J: TRBJ2-7
D: TRBD2
DNA: TGTGCCAGCAGTTACGGGAGGAGCGGGAGTAAGGCCTACGAGCAGTACTTC
CDR3: CASSYGRSGSKAYEQYF

length: 14
size: many
V: TRBV6-1
J: TRBJ1-1
D: TRBD1
DNA: TGTGCCAGCAGCACCCCGGACAGGGTTACTGAAGCTTTCTTT
CDR3: CASSTPDRVTEAFF

length: 12
size: -
V: TRBV7-9
J: TRBJ1-6
D: -
DNA: TGTGCCACCAGACAGGAGAATTCACCCCTCCACTTT
CDR3: CATRQENSPLHF

length: 15
size: many
V: TRBV11-3
J: TRBJ2-5
D: -
DNA: TGTGCCAGCAGCCCCGCCGGGCGGGATGGGGAGACCCAGTACTTC
CDR3: CASSPAGRDGETQYF

length: 16
size: few
V: TRBV19
J: TRBJ1-5
D: -
DNA: TGTGCCAGTAGTATATTTCACAGTGTTAGCAATCAGCCCCAGCATTTT
CDR3: CASSIFHSVSNQPQHF

length: 17
size: many
V: TRBV12-3/TRBV12-4
J: TRBJ2-1
D: TRBD2
DNA: TGTGCCAGCACCCAGATATCGGGCGGGGGATTTAGCAATGAGCAGTTCTTC
CDR3: CASTQISGGGFSNEQFF

length: 15
size: many
V: TRBV10-3
J: TRBJ2-5
D: -
DNA: TGTGCCATCAGTGGAGCCCCGGGGGACCAAGAGACCCAGTACTTC
CDR3: CAISGAPGDQETQYF

length: 15
size: many
V: TRBV11-2
J: TRBJ1-3
D: -
DNA: TGTGCCAGCAGCCCCCCTTTGCTCTCTGGAAACACCATATATTTT
CDR3: CASSPPLLSGNTIYF

length: 12
size: -
V: TRBV5-1
J: TRBJ2-2
D: -
DNA: TGCGCCAACAGCTTGGTGGGCGGGGAGCTGTTTTTT
CDR3: CANSLVGGELFF

length: 14
size: many
V: TRBV9
J: TRBJ2-2
D: -
DNA: TGTGCCAGCACCCTGTCCCCTGGCCCCGGGGAGCTGTTTTTT
CDR3: CASTLSPGPGELFF

length: 15
size: -
V: TRBV3-1
J: TRBJ2-7
D: -
DNA: TGTGCCAGCAGCCAAGGGTCGGCTATTTTGTACGAGCAGTACTTC
CDR3: CASSQGSAILYEQYF

length: 14
size: once
V: TRBV29-1
J: TRBJ2-2
D: -
DNA: TGCAGCGTTGAAGACGGGAGAGGCACCGGGGAGCTGTTTTTT
CDR3: CSVEDGRGTGELFF

length: 12
size: many
V: TRBV20-1
J: TRBJ2-5
D: -
DNA: TGCAGTGCTAAGAGCTTAGGGGAGACCCAGTACTTC
CDR3: CSAKSLGETQYF

length: 13
size: many
V: TRBV7-9
J: TRBJ2-2
D: -
DNA: TGTGCCAGCAAAAGGGCGAACACCGGGGAGCTGTTTTTT
CDR3: CASKRANTGELFF

length: 14
size: few
V: TRBV7-7
J: TRBJ2-2
D: -
DNA: TGTGCTAGCAGCCCGCCGGGGGACACCGGGGAGCTGTTTTTT
CDR3: CASSPPGDTGELFF

length: 15
size: few
V: TRBV28
J: TRBJ1-2
D: -
DNA: TGTGCCAGCACCACTATCCGGGGTGCTAACTATGGCTACACCTTC
CDR3: CASTTIRGANYGYTF